The entry below gives a single T cell receptor beta chain sequence along with its context. The CDR3 extends over 10 amino acids. Per the germline V gene, CDR1 is DFQATT and CDR2 is SNEGSKA (reference sequence). V lost 7 bases, J lost 8 bases, and 8 bases lay in between. A spike-in of synthetic TCR analog templates was added to each PCR. The table came from immunoSEQ multiplex PCR; TCRdb's copy has only in-frame clones and leaves some out. The data contain around 56,000 clones, about 86% of them seen just once; the ten biggest clones take up under 3%. The data belong to a study of PD-L1 blockade in urothelial cancer. The overall study: Patients' atezolizumab regimen, 1,200 mg intravenously every 3 weeks, began in 2014.

This sequence joins TRBV20-1 and TRBJ1-4; D unclear. The specimen was PBMCs, collected around atezolizumab (anti-PD-L1) treatment. This TCR derives from a man between 50 and 59 years old with urothelial cancer. The CDR3 spells CSVMGEKLFF. CDR3 coding DNA: TGCAGTGTAATGGGCGAAAAACTGTTTTTT.